The subject of this entry is one T cell receptor (beta chain). Its antigen is not known. This sample is drawn from a study of T cells in localized non-small cell lung cancer. The protocol was immunoSEQ multiplex PCR, while the TCRdb copy is restricted to in-frame clones and leaves out a portion. The profile shows under 70,000 clones, more than 80% of them singletons. The CDR3 length is 13 residues. Germline V gives CDR1 SGHVS, CDR2 FQNEAQ. Trimming removed 5 bases at V and 8 bases at J, with 15 bases between. Broader study findings: Elevated blood T cell density was associated with longer overall survival. For the top 100 tumor clones, a median about 50 also appeared in adjacent lung. Heterogeneity within the tumor remains possible, as just one region underwent sequencing. Uninvolved adjacent lung had more T cell clonality than any other tissue, topping tumor.

The receptor's source is a woman aged 35 to 70 with stage I lung adenocarcinoma. The chain is built from TRBV7-8 and TRBJ1-2; D unclear. Sequences were derived from peripheral blood, sampled before any cancer treatment. The CDR3 DNA reads TGTGCCAGCAGCCGGGAACAGATGGGAGGCTACACCTTC. Translating it yields CASSREQMGGYTF.